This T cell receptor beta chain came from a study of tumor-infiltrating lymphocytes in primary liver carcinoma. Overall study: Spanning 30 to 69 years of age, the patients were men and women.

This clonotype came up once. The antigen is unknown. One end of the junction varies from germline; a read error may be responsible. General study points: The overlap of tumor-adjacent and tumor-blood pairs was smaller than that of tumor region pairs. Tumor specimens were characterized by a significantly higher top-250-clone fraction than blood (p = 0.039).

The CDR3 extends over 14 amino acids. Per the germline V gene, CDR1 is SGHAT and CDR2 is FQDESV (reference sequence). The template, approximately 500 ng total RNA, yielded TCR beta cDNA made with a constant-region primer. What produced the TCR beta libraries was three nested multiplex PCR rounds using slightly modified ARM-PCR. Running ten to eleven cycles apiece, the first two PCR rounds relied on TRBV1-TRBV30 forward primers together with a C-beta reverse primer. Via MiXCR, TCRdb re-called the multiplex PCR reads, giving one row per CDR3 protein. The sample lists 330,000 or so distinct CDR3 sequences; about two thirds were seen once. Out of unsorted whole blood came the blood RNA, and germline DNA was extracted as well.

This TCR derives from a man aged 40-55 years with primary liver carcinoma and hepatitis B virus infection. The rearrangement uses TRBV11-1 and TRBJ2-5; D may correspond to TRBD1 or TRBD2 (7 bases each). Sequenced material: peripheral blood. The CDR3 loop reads CACSGTVDQETQYF. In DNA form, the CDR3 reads TGTGCCTGCAGCGGGACAGTCGACCAAGAGACCCAGTACTTC. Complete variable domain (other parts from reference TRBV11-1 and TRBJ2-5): EAEVAQSPRYKITEKSQAVAFWCDPISGHATLYWYRQILGQGPELLVQFQDESVVDDSQLPKDRFSAERLKGVDSTLKIQPAELGDSAMYLCACSGTVDQETQYFGPGTRLLVL.